The rows below give T cell receptor beta chains drawn from one sample of a study of T cell responses to AZD1222 COVID-19 vaccine. Libraries were prepared by immunoSEQ multiplex PCR; TCRdb keeps only in-frame clonotypes and omits some of them. The sample shows about 120,000 clones, roughly nine tenths of them seen only once. The sequenced sample was peripheral blood, obtained 28 days after the second AZD1222 dose. The origin of the receptors is an adult who received the AZD1222 COVID-19 vaccine. CDR3s include the opening cysteine and the closing phenylalanine or tryptophan. Fields, in order: V gene, D gene, J gene, clone size, CDR3 DNA, CDR3 protein. A D gene is named only where the DNA matches it firmly. Some rows mark clone size as missing; the rest say once, few, many or name a class of expanded clone.

v_gene: TRBV2; d_gene: -; j_gene: TRBJ1-2; abundance: -; CDR3nt: TGTGCCAGCAGTCCACAGGGCCCTAACTATGGCTACACCTTC; CDR3aa: CASSPQGPNYGYTF
v_gene: TRBV23-1; d_gene: TRBD1; j_gene: TRBJ2-4; abundance: -; CDR3nt: TGCGCCAGATTACAGGGGGCGACCAAAAACATTCAGTACTTC; CDR3aa: CARLQGATKNIQYF
v_gene: TRBV19; d_gene: TRBD1; j_gene: TRBJ1-4; abundance: once; CDR3nt: TGTGCCAGTAGCCCCGGGACAGGGGACGAAAAACTGTTTTTT; CDR3aa: CASSPGTGDEKLFF
v_gene: TRBV30; d_gene: -; j_gene: TRBJ1-2; abundance: once; CDR3nt: TGTGCCTGGAGTGAGACGGGCTATGGCTACACCTTC; CDR3aa: CAWSETGYGYTF
v_gene: TRBV10-1; d_gene: -; j_gene: TRBJ2-2; abundance: -; CDR3nt: TGCGCCAGCAGTGTCGGCGGGAAGGGTACCGGGGAGCTGTTTTTT; CDR3aa: CASSVGGKGTGELFF
v_gene: TRBV28; d_gene: -; j_gene: TRBJ2-1; abundance: -; CDR3nt: TGTGCCAGCAGTCCCGAACTACACCACAATGAGCAGTTCTTC; CDR3aa: CASSPELHHNEQFF
v_gene: TRBV28; d_gene: -; j_gene: TRBJ2-1; abundance: few; CDR3nt: TGTGCCAGCAGTTACAATGAGCAGTTCTTC; CDR3aa: CASSYNEQFF
v_gene: TRBV3-1/TRBV3-2; d_gene: TRBD2; j_gene: TRBJ2-2; abundance: -; CDR3nt: TGTGCCAGCAGCCAAGGCGGGAGGGGCGTCACCGGGGAGCTGTTTTTT; CDR3aa: CASSQGGRGVTGELFF
v_gene: TRBV5-4; d_gene: TRBD2; j_gene: TRBJ2-1; abundance: -; CDR3nt: TGTGCCAGCAGCTTCAGTAGCGGGAGTATGAATGAGCAGTTCTTC; CDR3aa: CASSFSSGSMNEQFF
v_gene: TRBV15; d_gene: -; j_gene: TRBJ1-1; abundance: -; CDR3nt: TGTGCCACCAGCAGAGCGGACACTGAAGCTTTCTTT; CDR3aa: CATSRADTEAFF
v_gene: TRBV19; d_gene: -; j_gene: TRBJ2-3; abundance: -; CDR3nt: TGTGCCAGTAGTATTAGAACAGCGAGCACAGATACGCAGTATTTT; CDR3aa: CASSIRTASTDTQYF
v_gene: TRBV2; d_gene: -; j_gene: TRBJ1-5; abundance: -; CDR3nt: TGTGCCAGCAGCTTGAGCAATCAGCCCCAGCATTTT; CDR3aa: CASSLSNQPQHF
v_gene: TRBV4-1; d_gene: TRBD1; j_gene: TRBJ2-7; abundance: -; CDR3nt: TGCGCCAGCAGCCAAACCCCGGGACAGCGGAACGAGCAGTACTTC; CDR3aa: CASSQTPGQRNEQYF
v_gene: TRBV30; d_gene: -; j_gene: TRBJ1-6; abundance: -; CDR3nt: TGTGCCTGGAGTAGCCAGAGCTCCTATAATTCACCCCTCCACTTT; CDR3aa: CAWSSQSSYNSPLHF
v_gene: TRBV13; d_gene: TRBD1; j_gene: TRBJ1-2; abundance: -; CDR3nt: TGTGCCAGCAGCCCCGGGACAGGTTTATTCTATGGCTACACCTTC; CDR3aa: CASSPGTGLFYGYTF
v_gene: TRBV19; d_gene: -; j_gene: TRBJ1-6; abundance: -; CDR3nt: TGTGCCAGTAGTATAAAAAGCAATTCACCCCTCCACTTT; CDR3aa: CASSIKSNSPLHF
v_gene: TRBV5-1; d_gene: -; j_gene: TRBJ2-3; abundance: -; CDR3nt: TGCGCCAGCAGCTTGGTGGCCGGGGGCGCAGATACGCAGTATTTT; CDR3aa: CASSLVAGGADTQYF
v_gene: TRBV5-1; d_gene: -; j_gene: TRBJ2-3; abundance: -; CDR3nt: TGCGCCAGCAGCTCTTCTCCCCTCGGAGGGGGCACAGATACGCAGTATTTT; CDR3aa: CASSSSPLGGGTDTQYF
v_gene: TRBV5-1; d_gene: TRBD1; j_gene: TRBJ1-6; abundance: -; CDR3nt: TGCGCCAGCAGCTTGGCGGCAGGGGGTAATTCACCCCTCCACTTT; CDR3aa: CASSLAAGGNSPLHF
v_gene: TRBV13; d_gene: TRBD1; j_gene: TRBJ2-1; abundance: -; CDR3nt: TGTGCCAGCAGCTTAGTATACGATTCGGGACAGGGTGTAGGTGAGCAGTTCTTC; CDR3aa: CASSLVYDSGQGVGEQFF